Listed below are T cell receptor beta chains from one sample, sequenced in a study of CD8 T cells in ankylosing spondylitis. TCRdb reprocessed the 5' RACE reads with MiXCR, giving one entry per CDR3 protein. Of 500,000 to 550,000 distinct CDR3 sequences in the sample, more than 9.5% were seen once. The sequencing sample was made of blood, either unsorted or a sorted T cell fraction (not recorded which). These receptors were obtained from a male donor with ankylosing spondylitis. CDR3s include the opening cysteine and the closing phenylalanine or tryptophan. The order of the fields is D gene, V gene, J gene, CDR3 length, clone size, CDR3 protein, CDR3 DNA. The D gene is left open where the match is weak. Where a row states a size, it is once, few, many or the class of an expanded clone; other rows omit it.

D: -
V: TRBV7-9
J: TRBJ2-1
length: 12
size: -
CDR3: CASSSGGVEQFF
DNA: TGTGCCAGCAGCTCAGGAGGGGTAGAGCAGTTCTTC

D: -
V: TRBV20-1
J: TRBJ2-1
length: 13
size: few
CDR3: CSARTVSKHKQFF
DNA: TGCAGTGCTCGAACGGTCTCCAAGCATAAGCAGTTCTTC

D: -
V: TRBV7-2
J: TRBJ2-2
length: 16
size: few
CDR3: CASSLDRDLYTGELFF
DNA: TGTGCCAGCAGCTTAGATAGGGACCTCTACACCGGGGAGCTGTTTTTT

D: -
V: TRBV5-1
J: TRBJ2-3
length: 11
size: many
CDR3: CASRITDTQYF
DNA: TGTGCCAGCAGGATCACAGATACGCAGTATTTT

D: TRBD1
V: TRBV10-3
J: TRBJ2-5
length: 15
size: few
CDR3: CAISSSPQGAETQYF
DNA: TGTGCCATCAGTTCATCCCCGCAGGGGGCAGAGACCCAGTACTTC

D: -
V: TRBV9
J: TRBJ1-6
length: 16
size: -
CDR3: CASSPRSPSYNSPLHF
DNA: TGTGCCAGCAGCCCCAGATCTCCTTCCTATAATTCACCCCTCCACTTT

D: -
V: TRBV5-1
J: TRBJ1-3
length: 15
size: -
CDR3: CASSEDVFAGNTIYF
DNA: TGCGCCAGCAGCGAGGATGTGTTTGCCGGAAACACCATATATTTT

D: -
V: TRBV5-1
J: TRBJ2-5
length: 14
size: few
CDR3: CASSLEGLEETQYF
DNA: TGCGCCAGCAGCTTGGAAGGGTTAGAAGAGACCCAGTACTTC

D: -
V: TRBV12-3/TRBV12-4
J: TRBJ1-5
length: 16
size: few
CDR3: CASSPDSRNSNQPQHF
DNA: TGTGCCAGCAGCCCCGACAGTAGGAATAGCAATCAGCCCCAGCATTTT

D: -
V: TRBV5-4
J: TRBJ1-1
length: 15
size: -
CDR3: CASSSRRARGTEAFF
DNA: TGTGCCAGCAGCTCGAGGCGTGCTCGCGGTACTGAAGCTTTCTTT

D: -
V: TRBV12-3/TRBV12-4
J: TRBJ1-1
length: 15
size: few
CDR3: CASSLGSSFGAEAFF
DNA: TGTGCCAGCAGTTTAGGGAGCTCGTTCGGGGCTGAAGCTTTCTTT

D: -
V: TRBV3-1
J: TRBJ1-1
length: 13
size: -
CDR3: CASSQDHVSEAFF
DNA: TGTGCCAGCAGCCAAGATCACGTTTCTGAAGCTTTCTTT